Below, 18 T cell receptor beta chains from the same sample are listed, as sequenced in a study of CD8 T cells in ankylosing spondylitis. MiXCR, applied by TCRdb to the 5' RACE reads, yields one record per CDR3 protein. This table holds 500,000 or so distinct CDR3 sequences, about 5% found once. Study conclusions and caveats: One TCR beta motif, made up of 7 or 8 highly homologous variants, appeared characteristic of ankylosing spondylitis blood.

Which antigens these TCRs recognize remains unknown. The sequenced sample consisted of blood, either unsorted or a sorted T cell fraction (not recorded which). These receptors were taken from a male donor with ankylosing spondylitis.

This clonotype was counted a few times. This chain joins TRBV4-3 and TRBJ2-1; no reliable D call. V lost 4 bases and J 7 bases, leaving 14 bases between the germline ends. This CDR3 region has 14 residues. Germline V CDR1 and CDR2: LGHNA, YSLEER. The CDR3: CASSRSTWPNEQFF. The CDR3 DNA reads TGCGCCAGCAGCCGCTCGACTTGGCCGAATGAGCAGTTCTTC.

This clonotype was seen repeatedly, ten times or more. The V call is TRBV4-1, the J call TRBJ2-2; 13 positions match TRBD2. The CDR3 is 18 amino acids. Losses at the gene ends were 4 bases for V and 2 bases for J; bases not matched to a gene: 7. Looked up from germline, CDR1 is MGHRA and CDR2 is YSYEKL. CDR3 sequence reads: CASSRGGLAGFNTGELFF. CDR3 bases: TGCGCCAGCAGCCGGGGGGGACTAGCGGGATTTAACACCGGGGAGCTGTTTTTT.

This clonotype was recorded at least ten times. This chain joins TRBV5-1 and TRBJ2-7; 9 nucleotides agree with TRBD1. The trim removed 0 bases at V and 1 base at J, leaving 2 bases unmatched. From germline, CDR1 is SGHRS and CDR2 YFSETQ. This CDR3 region has 15 residues. CDR3 protein: CASSLDRGLSYEQYF. Written as DNA, the CDR3 is TGCGCCAGCAGCTTGGACAGGGGGCTGTCCTACGAGCAGTACTTC.

This clonotype came up many times. This sequence joins TRBV21-1 and TRBJ2-7; TRBD2 is taken as the D call from the table, unchecked against the DNA. TRBV21-1 is a listed pseudogene. The CDR3 length is 22 residues. CDR3 sequence reads: CASSKPYRGVLAGGKPSYEQYF. The DNA of the CDR3 is TGTGCCAGCAGCAAACCTTACCGGGGCGTACTAGCGGGAGGTAAACCCTCCTACGAGCAGTACTTC.

This clonotype has more than one count but fewer than ten. The chain recombines TRBV5-4 with TRBJ2-1, with TRBD2 identical over 15 bases. Germline V CDR1 and CDR2: SGHNT, YYREEE (reference sequence). The CDR3 loop spans 16 amino acids. Unmatched junction bases numbered 3, after V lost 4 bases and J lost 4 bases. The CDR3 bases are TGTGCCAGCAGCGCAGGACTAGCGGGAGGGTACAATGAGCAGTTCTTC. Protein product: CASSAGLAGGYNEQFF.

Ten or more counts support this clonotype. The genes are TRBV5-1 and TRBJ2-7; TRBD1 matches at 7 bases. CDR3 size: 16 residues. The germline CDR1 and CDR2 sequences are SGHRS and YFSETQ. V dropped 1 base and J dropped 0; count of bases not matched to a gene: 7. The CDR3 sequence: CASSLYHDRVSYEQYF. The DNA for the CDR3 is TGCGCCAGCAGCTTGTACCACGACAGGGTCTCCTACGAGCAGTACTTC. The complete variable domain, with remaining parts taken from reference TRBV5-1 and TRBJ2-7, reads KAGVTQTPRYLIKTRGQQVTLSCSPISGHRSVSWYQQTPGQGLQFLFEYFSETQRNKGNFPGRFSGRQFSNSRSEMNVSTLELGDSALYLCASSLYHDRVSYEQYFGPGTRLTVT.

As regards this clonotype: A read error may be the cause here, since a much bigger clone is one base away. The chain couples TRBV20-1 to TRBJ2-3; D uncertain. Looked up from germline, CDR1 is DFQATT and CDR2 is SNEGSKA (reference sequence). The CDR3 has 12 amino acids. CDR3: CCAYKSTDTQYF. DNA for the CDR3: TGCTGTGCCTACAAAAGCACAGATACGCAGTATTTT.

The gene calls are TRBV28 and TRBJ2-7; D not resolved. CDR1 MDHEN and CDR2 SYDVKM come from the germline V gene. This CDR3 spans 13 amino acids. Trimming stripped 1 base from V and 0 bases from J, with 4 bases between. CDR3 sequence reads: CASSLYLSYEQYF. The CDR3 DNA reads TGTGCCAGCAGTTTATATCTCTCCTACGAGCAGTACTTC.

This clonotype was observed many times. This rearrangement joins TRBV29-1 to TRBJ2-7; 8 bases match TRBD1. The J segment lost 11 bases and the V segment lost 0 bases, leaving 3 bases of the junction unmatched. The V gene's germline CDR1 is SQVTM and CDR2 ANQGSEA. This CDR3 has 11 amino acids. CDR3 bases: TGCAGCGTTGAAGATCAGGGACAGGAGTACTTC. Its translation: CSVEDQGQEYF.

This clonotype was recorded many times. This chain uses TRBV20-1 with TRBJ1-6, with 9 bases identical to TRBD1. The CDR3 totals 15 residues. V gave up 3 bases and J gave up 13 bases; unmatched junction bases: 13. Germline V gives CDR1 DFQATT, CDR2 SNEGSKA (reference sequence). DNA of the CDR3: TGCAGTGCTAGCCCCCCGGACAGGGGAAAAGGGCCCCTCCACTTT. Its translation: CSASPPDRGKGPLHF.

This clonotype was recorded many times. The chain carries TRBV5-1 and TRBJ2-1; 9 positions agree with TRBD2. The CDR3 extends over 15 amino acids. Germline V gives CDR1 SGHRS, CDR2 YFSETQ. V lost 0 bases and J lost 4; bases outside the gene matches: 2. The CDR3 nucleotides read TGCGCCAGCAGCTTGGATAGCGGGGGATACAATGAGCAGTTCTTC. It yields the protein CASSLDSGGYNEQFF.

This clonotype was recorded at least ten times. The V call is TRBV11-1, the J call TRBJ2-1, with TRBD2 matching 9 bases. The CDR3 extends over 19 amino acids. Trimming cost V 5 bases and J 2 bases; bases outside gene matches: 16. Germline V gene lookup returns CDR1 SGHAT and CDR2 FQDESV (reference sequence). The CDR3 DNA is TGTGCCAGCAGCACGTGGACTAGCGAAGGGAGGGTAACCTACAATGAGCAGTTCTTC. Protein: CASSTWTSEGRVTYNEQFF.

This clonotype has a count of ten or more. This rearrangement joins TRBV5-4 to TRBJ2-4; D ambiguous. The CDR3 sequence is 13 residues long. The V end was cut by 2 bases, the J end by 9 bases, with 12 bases between. Germline V gives CDR1 SGHNT, CDR2 YYREEE (reference sequence). CDR3 loop: CASSFGEDGIQYF. CDR3 sequence (DNA): TGTGCCAGCAGCTTTGGTGAGGACGGCATTCAGTACTTC.

Many counts were recorded for this clonotype. The chain uses TRBV9 and TRBJ2-2, with 8 nucleotides matching TRBD2. The germline V gene has CDR1 SGDLS and CDR2 YYNGEE. This CDR3 has 15 residues. V lost 3 bases and J lost 1; bases outside the gene matches: 2. CDR3 coding DNA: TGTGCCAGCAGCGGCGGGGGGTGGAACACCGGGGAGCTGTTTTTT. It yields the protein CASSGGGWNTGELFF.

This clonotype was detected many times. The chain recombines TRBV7-2 with TRBJ1-1; D gene uncertain. From germline, CDR1 is SGHTA and CDR2 FQGNSA. This CDR3 comprises 12 residues. Trimming removed 2 bases at V and 5 bases at J, with 6 bases between. CDR3 region: CASSLMSTEAFF. The DNA of the CDR3 is TGTGCCAGCAGCTTAATGAGTACTGAAGCTTTCTTT.

This clonotype was seen ten or more times. The chain recombines TRBV12-3 or TRBV12-4 with TRBJ1-6; TRBD1 might be the D (6 bases). The V end lost 4 bases, the J end lost 12 bases, and 25 bases lay between the germline ends. This CDR3 contains 17 residues. CDR3 in amino acids: CASSSLFRDTQRGPLHF. DNA of the CDR3: TGTGCCAGCAGTTCCCTATTCCGGGACACCCAGCGGGGACCCCTCCACTTT.

This clonotype appeared many times. This chain connects TRBV7-3 to TRBJ2-2, with a tentative D call TRBD1 (5 bases). CDR1 and CDR2 from the germline V gene are SGHTA and FQGTGA. V was cut by 3 bases and J by 6 bases, with 14 bases left in between. This CDR3 region has 15 residues. The CDR3 DNA reads TGTGCCAGCAGCTTGTTGGACATCAAGCCCGGGGAGCTGTTTTTT. Its translation is CASSLLDIKPGELFF.

This clonotype was detected only a few times. The CDR3 DNA reads as TGCAGTGCTCTCTCAAGGACAGGGACGCTCTACGAGCAGTACTTC. Translated, it gives CSALSRTGTLYEQYF. The chain joins TRBV20-1 to TRBJ2-7; 8 bases match TRBD1. V gave up 5 bases and J gave up 3 bases; unmatched junction bases: 12. The CDR3 is 15 residues long. CDR1 and CDR2 from the germline V gene are DFQATT and SNEGSKA (reference sequence).